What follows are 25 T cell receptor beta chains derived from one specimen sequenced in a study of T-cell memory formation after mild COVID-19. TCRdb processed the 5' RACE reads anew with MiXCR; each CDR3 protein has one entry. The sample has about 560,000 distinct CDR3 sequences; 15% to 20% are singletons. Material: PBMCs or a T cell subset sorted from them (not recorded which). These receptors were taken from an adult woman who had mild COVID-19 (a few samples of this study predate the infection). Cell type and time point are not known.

The CDR3 loop reads CASSVDRGNNQPQHF. The CDR3 DNA follows: TGTGCCAGCAGTGTGGACAGGGGAAACAATCAGCCCCAGCATTTT. The V gene is TRBV6-5, the J gene TRBJ1-5, with TRBD1 matching over 9 bases. The ends lost 5 bases at V and 3 bases at J; junction bases unmatched: 5. The CDR3 covers 15 residues. CDR1 is MNHEY and CDR2 is SVGAGI in the germline V gene.

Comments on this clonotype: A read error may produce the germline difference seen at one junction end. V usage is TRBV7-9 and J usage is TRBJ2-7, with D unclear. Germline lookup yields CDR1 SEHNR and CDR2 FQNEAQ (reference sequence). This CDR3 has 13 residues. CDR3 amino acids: CASRLVASYEQYF. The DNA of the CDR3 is TGTGCCAGCAGATTAGTAGCTTCCTACGAGCAGTACTTC.

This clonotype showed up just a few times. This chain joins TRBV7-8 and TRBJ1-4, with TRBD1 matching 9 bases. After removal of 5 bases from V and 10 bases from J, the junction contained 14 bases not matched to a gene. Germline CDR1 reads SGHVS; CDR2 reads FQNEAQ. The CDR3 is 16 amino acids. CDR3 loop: CASSQALTGGILKLFF. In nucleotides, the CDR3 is TGTGCCAGCAGCCAAGCCCTGACAGGGGGAATTCTAAAACTGTTTTTT.

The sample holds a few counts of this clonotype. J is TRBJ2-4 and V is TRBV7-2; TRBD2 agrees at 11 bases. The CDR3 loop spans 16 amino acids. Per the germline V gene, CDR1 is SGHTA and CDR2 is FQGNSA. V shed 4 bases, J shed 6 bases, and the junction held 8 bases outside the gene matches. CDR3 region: CASSSTRLAGRNIQYF. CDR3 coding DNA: TGTGCCAGCAGCTCAACCCGACTAGCGGGAAGAAACATTCAGTACTTC.

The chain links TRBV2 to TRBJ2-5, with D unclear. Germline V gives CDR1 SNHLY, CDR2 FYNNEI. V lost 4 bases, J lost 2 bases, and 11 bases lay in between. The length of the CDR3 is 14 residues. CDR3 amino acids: CASSGTRSQETQYF. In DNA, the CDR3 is TGTGCCAGCAGTGGTACAAGATCGCAAGAGACCCAGTACTTC.

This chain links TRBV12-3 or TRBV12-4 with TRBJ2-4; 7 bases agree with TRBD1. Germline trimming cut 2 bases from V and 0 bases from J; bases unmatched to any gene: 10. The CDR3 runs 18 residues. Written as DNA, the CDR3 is TGTGCCAGCAGTTTATACAGGGGTACCTATGGAGCCAAAAACATTCAGTACTTC. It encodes CASSLYRGTYGAKNIQYF.

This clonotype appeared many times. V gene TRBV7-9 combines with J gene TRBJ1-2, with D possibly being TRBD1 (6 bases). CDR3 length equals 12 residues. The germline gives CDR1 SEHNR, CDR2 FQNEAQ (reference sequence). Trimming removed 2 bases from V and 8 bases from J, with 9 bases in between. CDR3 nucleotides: TGTGCCAGCAGCTTATCTGGGGGCGGCTACACCTTC. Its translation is CASSLSGGGYTF.

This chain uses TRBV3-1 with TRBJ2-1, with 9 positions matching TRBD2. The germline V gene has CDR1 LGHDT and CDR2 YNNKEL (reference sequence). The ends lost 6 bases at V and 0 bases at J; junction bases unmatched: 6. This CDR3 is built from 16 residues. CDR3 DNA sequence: TGTGCCAGCAGACGGACTAGCGCCCGCTCCTACAATGAGCAGTTCTTC. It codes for CASRRTSARSYNEQFF.

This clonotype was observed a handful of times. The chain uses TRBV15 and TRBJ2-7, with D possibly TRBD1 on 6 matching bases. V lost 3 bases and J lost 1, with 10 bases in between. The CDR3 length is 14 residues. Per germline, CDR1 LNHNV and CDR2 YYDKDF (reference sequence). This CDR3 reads CATSRDRWSYEQYF. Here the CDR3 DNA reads TGTGCCACCAGCAGGGACAGATGGTCCTACGAGCAGTACTTC.

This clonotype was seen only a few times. CDR3 coding DNA: TGCGCCAGCAGCTCCACTCCTTCTCAGGGGCGAGAGACCCAGTACTTC. Protein product: CASSSTPSQGRETQYF. The chain carries TRBV5-1 and TRBJ2-5, with D possibly matching TRBD1 (6 bases). The V gene lost 3 bases and the J gene lost 4 bases, with 19 bases spanning the gap. This CDR3 region has 16 residues. CDR1 SGHRS and CDR2 YFSETQ come from the germline V gene. The full variable domain, with the rest looked up from reference TRBV5-1 and TRBJ2-5, is KAGVTQTPRYLIKTRGQQVTLSCSPISGHRSVSWYQQTPGQGLQFLFEYFSETQRNKGNFPGRFSGRQFSNSRSEMNVSTLELGDSALYLCASSSTPSQGRETQYFGPGTRLLVL.

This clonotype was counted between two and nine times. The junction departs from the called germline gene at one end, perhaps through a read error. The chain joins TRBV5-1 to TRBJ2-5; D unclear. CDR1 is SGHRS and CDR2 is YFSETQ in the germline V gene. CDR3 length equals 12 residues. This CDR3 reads CASSWNQESQYF. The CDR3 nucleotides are TGCGCCAGCAGCTGGAACCAGGAGAGCCAGTACTTC.

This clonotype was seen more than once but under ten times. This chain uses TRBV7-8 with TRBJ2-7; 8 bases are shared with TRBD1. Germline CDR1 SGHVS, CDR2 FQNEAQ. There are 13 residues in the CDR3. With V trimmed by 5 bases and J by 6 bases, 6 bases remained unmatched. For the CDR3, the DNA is TGTGCCAGCAGCCCGGGACAGGCCTTCGAGCAGTACTTC. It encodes CASSPGQAFEQYF.

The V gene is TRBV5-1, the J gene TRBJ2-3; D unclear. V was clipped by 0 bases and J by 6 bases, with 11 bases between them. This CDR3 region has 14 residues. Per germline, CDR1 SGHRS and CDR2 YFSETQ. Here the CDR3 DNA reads TGCGCCAGCAGCTTGGCCCGGGTGAGGGATACGCAGTATTTT. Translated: CASSLARVRDTQYF.

The CDR3 region has the DNA TGTGCCAGCAGCCCTCTCCGTGCTAAGCGGGGGATTGAGGTTGAGCAGTTCTTC. This translates into CASSPLRAKRGIEVEQFF. The gene calls are TRBV4-2 and TRBJ2-1, with 8 nucleotides matching TRBD2. With V trimmed by 4 bases and J by 9 bases, 20 bases remained unmatched. The CDR3 loop spans 18 amino acids. Per germline, CDR1 LGHNA and CDR2 YNFKEQ.

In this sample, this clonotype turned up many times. The CDR3 here is CASSASQETQYF. The CDR3, as DNA: TGTGCCAGCAGTGCCAGCCAAGAGACCCAGTACTTC. The rearrangement uses TRBV6-2 or TRBV6-3 and TRBJ2-5; D gene uncertain. The V end was cut by 5 bases, the J end by 1 base, with 5 bases between. Per the germline V gene, CDR1 is MNHEY and CDR2 is SVGEGT. This CDR3 region has 12 residues.

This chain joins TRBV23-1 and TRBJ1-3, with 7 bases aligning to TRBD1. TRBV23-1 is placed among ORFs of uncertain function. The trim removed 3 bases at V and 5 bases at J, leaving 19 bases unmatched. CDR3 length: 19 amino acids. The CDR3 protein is CASSQDTAPHNRGRNTIYF. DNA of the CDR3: TGCGCCAGCAGTCAGGACACCGCCCCCCACAACAGGGGTCGAAACACCATATATTTT.

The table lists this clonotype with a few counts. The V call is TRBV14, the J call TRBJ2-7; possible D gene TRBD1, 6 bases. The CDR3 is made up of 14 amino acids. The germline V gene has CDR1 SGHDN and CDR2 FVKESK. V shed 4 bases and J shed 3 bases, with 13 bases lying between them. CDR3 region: CASSPRMDSYEQYF. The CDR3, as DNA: TGTGCCAGCAGCCCGAGAATGGACAGCTACGAGCAGTACTTC.

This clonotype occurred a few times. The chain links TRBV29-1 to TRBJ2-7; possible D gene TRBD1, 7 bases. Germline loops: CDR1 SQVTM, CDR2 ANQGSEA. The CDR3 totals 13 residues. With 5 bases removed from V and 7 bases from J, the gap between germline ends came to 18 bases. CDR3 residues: CSVRRGVAGEQYF. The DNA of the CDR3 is TGCAGCGTTCGCAGGGGGGTGGCGGGTGAGCAGTACTTC.

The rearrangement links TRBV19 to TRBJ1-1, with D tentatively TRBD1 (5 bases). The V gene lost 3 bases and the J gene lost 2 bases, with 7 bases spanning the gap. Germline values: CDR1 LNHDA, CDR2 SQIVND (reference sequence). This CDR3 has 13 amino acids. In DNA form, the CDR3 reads TGTGCCAGTAGTATTGGGGCAAACACTGAAGCTTTCTTT. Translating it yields CASSIGANTEAFF.

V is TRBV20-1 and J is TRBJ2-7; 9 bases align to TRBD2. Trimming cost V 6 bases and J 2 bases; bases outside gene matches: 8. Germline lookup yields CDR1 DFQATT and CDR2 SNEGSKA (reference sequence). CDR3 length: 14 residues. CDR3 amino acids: CSAKVSGGPYEQYF. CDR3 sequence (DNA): TGCAGTGCCAAAGTAAGCGGGGGGCCCTACGAGCAGTACTTC.

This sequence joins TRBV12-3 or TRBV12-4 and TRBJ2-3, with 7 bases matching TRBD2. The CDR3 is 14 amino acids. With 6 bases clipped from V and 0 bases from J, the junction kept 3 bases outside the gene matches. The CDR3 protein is CASRKRESTDTQYF. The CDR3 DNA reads TGTGCCAGCAGAAAGCGGGAAAGCACAGATACGCAGTATTTT.

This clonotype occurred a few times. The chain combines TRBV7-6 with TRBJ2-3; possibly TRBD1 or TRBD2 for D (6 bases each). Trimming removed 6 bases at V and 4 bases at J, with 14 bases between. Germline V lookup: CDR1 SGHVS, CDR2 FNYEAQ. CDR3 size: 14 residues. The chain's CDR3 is CASSGHRGPDTQYF. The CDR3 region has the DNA TGTGCCAGCAGTGGACATCGGGGGCCAGATACGCAGTATTTT.

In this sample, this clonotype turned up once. The CDR3 protein is CASSAGGDTYEQYF. DNA of the CDR3: TGTGCCAGCAGCGCTGGGGGGGACACCTACGAGCAGTACTTC. V is TRBV9 and J is TRBJ2-7; D possibly corresponds to TRBD2 (7 bases). This CDR3 contains 14 residues. Per the germline V gene, CDR1 is SGDLS and CDR2 is YYNGEE. The germline V and J ends were trimmed by 3 bases and 2 bases, with 12 bases remaining between them.

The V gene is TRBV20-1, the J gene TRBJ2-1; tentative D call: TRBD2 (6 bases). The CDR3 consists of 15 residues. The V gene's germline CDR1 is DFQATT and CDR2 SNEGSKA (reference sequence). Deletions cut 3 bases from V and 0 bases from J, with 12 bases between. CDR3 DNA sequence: TGCAGTGCTAGTAACGCCGGGAGCTCCTACAATGAGCAGTTCTTC. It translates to CSASNAGSSYNEQFF.

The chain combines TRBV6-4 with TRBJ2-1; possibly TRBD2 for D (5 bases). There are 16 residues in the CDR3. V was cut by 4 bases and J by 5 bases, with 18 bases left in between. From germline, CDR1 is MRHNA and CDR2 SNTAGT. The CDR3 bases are TGTGCCAGCAGTGGTGTGATTCGGACTCACCACAATGAGCAGTTCTTC. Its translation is CASSGVIRTHHNEQFF.